A single sample is the source of the 16 T cell receptor beta chains below, sequenced in a study of T cell responses to AZD1222 COVID-19 vaccine. TCRdb keeps only in-frame clones here, not all; method: immunoSEQ multiplex PCR. Of more than 90,000 clones listed, around 83% are singletons. The sequences come from peripheral blood, collected 28 days after the second AZD1222 dose. The receptor set was obtained from an adult who received the AZD1222 COVID-19 vaccine.

This clone appeared once. V gene TRBV9 combines with J gene TRBJ1-3; no clear D. The CDR3 is 14 amino acids. V was cut by 0 bases and J by 2 bases, with 6 bases left in between. Per the germline V gene, CDR1 is SGDLS and CDR2 is YYNGEE. The CDR3 protein is CASSVEAPGNTIYF. CDR3 DNA sequence: TGTGCCAGCAGCGTAGAGGCACCTGGAAACACCATATATTTT.

This clone was recorded a few times. The chain is built from TRBV6-5 and TRBJ1-1; no clear D. Trimming removed 2 bases from V and 2 bases from J, with 6 bases in between. CDR1 MNHEY and CDR2 SVGAGI come from the germline V gene. The CDR3 runs 13 residues. The CDR3 loop is CASSYSTNTEAFF. The CDR3 DNA follows: TGTGCCAGCAGTTACAGTACAAACACTGAAGCTTTCTTT.

The V gene is TRBV19, the J gene TRBJ2-3, with 15 bases that match TRBD2. The CDR3 extends over 17 amino acids. Germline CDR1 LNHDA, CDR2 SQIVND (reference sequence). V dropped 5 bases and J dropped 10; count of bases not matched to a gene: 13. The CDR3 loop is CASSLGLAGGPFGAQYF. For the CDR3, the DNA is TGTGCCAGTAGTTTGGGACTAGCGGGAGGTCCCTTCGGGGCGCAGTATTTT.

This clone has just one count. The chain combines TRBV6-4 with TRBJ2-3, with D uncertain. The CDR3 contains 14 residues. Germline CDR1 is MRHNA and CDR2 is SNTAGT. V was cut by 3 bases and J by 2 bases, with 9 bases left in between. Here the CDR3 reads CASSEWPYTDTQYF. The DNA of the CDR3 is TGTGCCAGCAGTGAGTGGCCGTACACAGATACGCAGTATTTT.

This rearrangement joins TRBV27 to TRBJ1-2; 7 bases agree with TRBD1. The CDR3 extends over 18 amino acids. Germline V CDR1 and CDR2: MNHEY, SMNVEV (reference sequence). V lost 3 bases to trimming and J lost 0 bases; unmatched junction nucleotides: 13. In DNA form, the CDR3 reads TGTGCCAGCAGTTTGGGACCGGGACAGCTTGCCCCTAACTATGGCTACACCTTC. This translates into CASSLGPGQLAPNYGYTF.

This clone was counted once. The V and J genes are TRBV19 and TRBJ1-1; D not resolved. V shed 6 bases and J shed 8 bases, with 13 bases lying between them. This CDR3 has 12 amino acids. The germline V gene has CDR1 LNHDA and CDR2 SQIVND (reference sequence). CDR3 residues: CASSPLGREAFF. The CDR3 DNA sequence: TGTGCCAGTAGCCCACTAGGTCGGGAAGCTTTCTTT.

Points on this clone: A read error may produce the germline difference seen at one junction end. This rearrangement joins TRBV14 to TRBJ1-6, with unresolved D. From germline, CDR1 is SGHDN and CDR2 FVKESK. This CDR3 region has 14 residues. CDR3 nucleotide sequence: TGTGCCAGCAGCCTGGGGTGGGATAATTCACCCTTCCACTTT. It translates to CASSLGWDNSPFHF.

V gene TRBV18 combines with J gene TRBJ2-7, with 8 nucleotides matching TRBD1. CDR1 and CDR2 from the germline V gene are KGHSH and LQKENI. This CDR3 has 16 amino acids. V lost 1 base, J lost 2 bases, and 7 bases stayed unmatched. The CDR3 region is CASSPLAGQATYEQYF. The CDR3 DNA reads TGTGCCAGCTCACCACTCGCGGGACAGGCAACCTACGAGCAGTACTTC. Full variable domain (remainder filled in from reference TRBV18 and TRBJ2-7): NAGVMQNPRHLVRRRGQEARLRCSPMKGHSHVYWYRQLPEEGLKFMVYLQKENIIDESGMPKERFSAEFPKEGPSILRIQQVVRGDSAAYFCASSPLAGQATYEQYFGPGTRLTVT.

With respect to this clone: Additional DNA sequences in this sample encode the identical CDR3. The V call is TRBV19, the J call TRBJ2-7, with 8 nucleotides matching TRBD1. Germline CDR1 and CDR2: LNHDA and SQIVND (reference sequence). The CDR3 is made up of 14 amino acids. Trimming removed 1 base from V and 3 bases from J; junction bases left unmatched: 2. The CDR3 region is CASSIGTGNYEQYF. CDR3 coding DNA: TGTGCCAGTAGTATAGGGACAGGGAACTACGAGCAGTACTTC.

The V call is TRBV5-1, the J call TRBJ1-6; 8 nucleotides match TRBD1. This CDR3 is built from 14 residues. V lost 4 bases to trimming and J lost 5 bases; unmatched junction nucleotides: 2. Germline V gene data show CDR1 as SGHRS and CDR2 as YFSETQ. CDR3: CASSTGQDNSPLHF. CDR3 sequence (DNA): TGCGCCAGCAGCACGGGACAGGATAATTCACCCCTCCACTTT.

This clone occurred once. The J gene is TRBJ2-3, the V gene TRBV19; the match to TRBD2 covers 7 bases. The CDR3 spans 16 residues. The J segment lost 2 bases and the V segment lost 5 bases, leaving 10 bases of the junction unmatched. The V gene's germline CDR1 is LNHDA and CDR2 SQIVND (reference sequence). The CDR3, as DNA: TGTGCCAGTAGTGTGTGGCGGGGAGGGAACACAGATACGCAGTATTTT. Amino acid sequence: CASSVWRGGNTDTQYF.

The CDR3, as DNA: TGTGCCAGTAAACGGGGGAGCCGGCAAGAGACCCAGTACTTC. Amino acids: CASKRGSRQETQYF. The genes are TRBV19 and TRBJ2-5; tentative D call: TRBD2 (6 bases). CDR3 length: 14 residues. Germline values: CDR1 LNHDA, CDR2 SQIVND (reference sequence). The V end was cut by 7 bases, the J end by 2 bases, with 14 bases between.

V usage is TRBV20-1 and J usage is TRBJ2-5, with 11 bases aligning to TRBD2. Germline loops: CDR1 DFQATT, CDR2 SNEGSKA (reference sequence). There are 16 residues in the CDR3. Trimming removed 3 bases from V and 3 bases from J; junction bases left unmatched: 9. The chain's CDR3 is CSASGRLAGKKETQYF. The CDR3 coding sequence is TGCAGTGCTAGTGGGAGACTAGCGGGGAAAAAAGAGACCCAGTACTTC.

J is TRBJ2-1 and V is TRBV4-1, with D maybe TRBD2 (5 bases). There are 16 residues in the CDR3. V dropped 0 bases and J dropped 7 bases, with 16 bases sitting between them. CDR1 is MGHRA, CDR2 YSYEKL, per germline. The CDR3 nucleotides are TGCGCCAGCAGCCAAGATAGGACTCACCCAGCGAATGAGCAGTTCTTC. Residues: CASSQDRTHPANEQFF.

The chain recombines TRBV28 with TRBJ1-2, with 7 positions matching TRBD1. The CDR3 consists of 12 residues. Germline trimming cut 4 bases from V and 5 bases from J; bases unmatched to any gene: 1. Germline CDR1 reads MDHEN; CDR2 reads SYDVKM. The CDR3 region is CASSSTGYGYTF. The DNA for the CDR3 is TGTGCCAGCAGTTCGACAGGGTATGGCTACACCTTC.

This chain connects TRBV28 to TRBJ1-1; D remains unclear. Germline V gene lookup returns CDR1 MDHEN and CDR2 SYDVKM. The CDR3 runs 12 residues. V was clipped by 8 bases and J by 1 base, with 8 bases between them. The CDR3 DNA is TGTGCCAGCGGAGTAGCGAACACTGAAGCTTTCTTT. Protein product: CASGVANTEAFF.